The present T cell receptor beta chain was sequenced within a study of cytomegalovirus exposure and HLA in healthy donors (TCRdb year 2017). With regard to the full study: According to an earlier analysis of several hundred of the donors, about 179 million T cells yielded 90 million to 140 million unique TCR beta sequences and approximately 280 Gb of sequence data. An early release covering around 630 HLA-typed donors comprised roughly 300 gigabases of sequencing data and tens of millions of unique TCR sequences. Among the approximately 400 genotyped donors, around 81% belonged to the genetic ancestry cluster associated with self-reported Caucasian donors. The aim of the study was to test whether cataloging public T cell receptors could identify signatures of past pathogen exposure. The study profiled the T cell repertoires of under 850 subjects by immunosequencing and related them to cytomegalovirus serostatus. A separate validation cohort of roughly 120 different subjects was used in addition to the approximately 700-subject first cohort. To predict cytomegalovirus infection status, the study brought together high-throughput TCR immunosequencing, statistical association of individual TCRs with disease status, and machine learning. A later analysis re-analyzed previously published TCR beta repertoires from hundreds of donors and added high-resolution HLA genotyping to study TCR occurrence patterns. Rather than drawing on any new phenotypic data, the later analysis identified candidate immune exposures from TCR beta sequences and the way those sequences occurred across donors. An earlier analysis of 450 to 750 of the donors used high-throughput TCR beta sequencing to judge whether each TCR beta V gene segment behaved as functional or pseudogenic. Alongside the repertoire data, information on donor age, sex, ethnicity and CMV serostatus was compiled. Genome-wide SNP genotypes for about 65% of the roughly 670 donors were used in a later genetic analysis, which treated that subset as a discovery cohort. All discovery cohort repertoires had been generated using a single sequencing platform. Class I and class II HLA loci were covered by the typing at four-digit resolution. Typing coverage differed by locus: A, B, C, DRB1 and DQB1 were typed in about 620-630 donors, DQA1 in about 550, DPA1 in some 610, and DPB1 in 450 to 490. Roughly 5 DR-DQ haplotypes were treated as single units for association and clustering because of strong linkage in the cohort. Across around 400 genotyped donors of the cohort, an average of 235,054 unique TCR beta nucleotide sequences per donor were sequenced, and roughly a sixth of those sequences were non-productive.

The cohort consisted of 650 to 700 healthy bone marrow donors. All cohort members were sampled while nominally healthy, although unrecorded immune exposures were likely present. The donor was CMV seronegative and belonged to the group of roughly 330 seronegative cohort members. A peripheral blood sample was collected from each donor, and TCR beta sequencing was performed on peripheral blood mononuclear cells. Genomic DNA extraction from the blood cell samples was performed with the Qiagen DNeasy Blood Extraction Kit. Beyond this particular receptor, the publication reports: A further reported finding was that TCR beta sequences accurately predicted the HLA-A and HLA-B alleles for most subjects in the first cohort. The presence/absence analyses assumed that sequencing depth was roughly uniform across donors, and that assumption may not be true. According to a later analysis, parvovirus B19, influenza, CMV and Epstein-Barr virus appeared linked to several top co-occurrence clusters. A later analysis associated some 17,000 TCR beta sequences with specific HLA alleles at a false discovery rate of 0.05. When HLA alleles, especially DR and DQ, strongly co-occurred, TCR associations were difficult to assign to individual alleles. Some IMGT-functional V segments, including TRBV6-2 and TRBV6-3, could not be told apart with the 87-base-pair reads, so those segments were excluded. In a later analysis, the rate of TCR association differed among HLA loci, with DRB1 alleles having the most associated TCRs and HLA-C alleles having the fewest. Immune exposure information for the cohort was limited to CMV serostatus. In a later genetic analysis, a missense DCLRE1C variant was associated with V-gene and J-gene trimming of TCR beta chains, and the association was replicated in an independent cohort. In both the original and validation cohorts, the classifier was reported to diagnose cytomegalovirus status with high specificity and sensitivity. In vitro tests confirmed that a few of the cytomegalovirus-associated TCR beta chains recognize cytomegalovirus antigens. Because HLA typing was unavailable for some donors at each locus, only the typed subset was used in association tests. In a later analysis, most CMV-associated TCR beta chains were found to appear HLA-restricted, with HLA associations seemingly driven largely by CMV exposure. Broadly in line with IMGT annotations, most TCR beta V segments showed up in productive rearrangements about 87% or about 30% of the time in an earlier analysis of 450 to 750 of the donors. In this cohort, only TCR beta chains were sequenced, and detectable features were limited by the absence of alpha or paired-chain data. It was suggested by the authors that the approach could potentially be generalized to other disease states and immunological phenotypes. The study gave a list of over 150 TCR beta chains associated with cytomegalovirus. Across donors, most TCR sequences were observed very rarely, whereas some public TCRs were present in many individuals. A group of highly shared sequence variants was considered likely to be a technical artifact of the sequencing pipeline. About 17 rarely observed V segments, including chromosome 9 orphons, were excluded from the earlier analysis of approximately 500 of the donors because counts were too low. Linkage disequilibrium might explain the correlated functional status among segregating V segments, but an unknown experimental factor could not be ruled out. Compared with equally common non-associated chains, HLA-associated TCR beta chains in a later analysis were more clonally expanded and had lower generation probabilities. A later genetic analysis reported fewer N-insertions in productive TCRs among donors in an Asian-associated ancestry cluster than the roughly 720-donor mean.

The library was produced with the immunoSEQ multiplex PCR assay. For the multiplex PCR, a mixture combining 60 forward primers for TCR Vbeta segments and 13 reverse primers for TCR Jbeta segments was used. The CDR3 region of rearranged TCR beta genes was amplified from genomic DNA by a multiplex PCR assay. Amplified TCR beta libraries were sequenced as 87-base-pair reads on the Illumina HiSeq System. Per the authors' processing: A later analysis counted about 80 million unique TCR beta chains across the 666 repertoires, and around 9.9 million of these chains were shared by at least two donors. To remove PCR and sequencing errors, raw reads were error-corrected and collapsed into unique sequences using a nearest-neighbor algorithm that merged closely related sequences. CDR3 sequences were aligned to IMGT reference sequences to assign V, D and J gene segments. Each retained sequence needed at least a six-nucleotide match to both a V gene segment and a J gene segment. A rearrangement was called productive if the CDR3 had no stop codons and remained in frame with V and J, and every other rearrangement was called non-productive. CDR3 was defined according to IMGT convention as the region running from the second conserved V-encoded cysteine to the conserved J-encoded phenylalanine. The earlier analysis of 587 of the donors excluded sequences that lacked an unambiguous match to a single V gene segment. An earlier analysis of under 750 of the donors called V segments functional above 56.7% productive rearrangements and segregating when the between-donor standard deviation exceeded 5%. A statistical classification framework was developed to diagnose cytomegalovirus status using the catalog of TCR beta chain sequences. In a later analysis, V and J genes were assigned by comparing TCR nucleotide sequences against IMGT/GENE-DB human TR gene sequences. A later analysis assigned CDR3 sequences and most-parsimonious VDJ recombination scenarios with the TCRdist pipeline. In a later analysis, every TCR beta chain was defined by the combination of its CDR3 amino acid sequence and its V-gene family, and reads without a unique V-gene family were dropped. A later analysis removed several hundred highly shared, low-generation-probability nucleotide sequences to deal with suspected cross-contamination and a sequencing artifact. For each public chain, a later analysis derived a clonal expansion index from normalized ranks of inferred template counts within each repertoire. In a later analysis, generation probabilities were computed using a VDJ recombination model fitted to out-of-frame rearrangements, and the results were checked against IGoR. A later analysis scored TCR-TCR, TCR-HLA and TCR-CMV co-occurrence with hypergeometric tests, applying a repertoire-size bias correction to TCR pairs. A later analysis estimated false discovery rates by permuting HLA or CMV assignments 20 times. In a later analysis, co-occurring TCRs were grouped using DBSCAN, and TCRdist sequence similarity was added for clustering within HLA-allele-positive subsets. For co-occurrence clustering, repertoires with fewer than 30,000 or more than 120,000 public chains were excluded, along with four to six repertoires with anomalous nucleotide sharing. TCRdb provides this immuneACCESS table in a form limited to in-frame rearrangements. Some clones are lacking; in checked studies, under half of them reflect an unresolved V gene, and why the rest are absent is not known. V and J calls plus clone size are reproduced from that table; the DNA served to infer D and trimming. This sample gives about 130,000 clones in total; around 80% of them show up just once. Together, the top ten hold roughly 1.5% of the sample.

The germline V end is reduced by 4 bases and the J end by 4 bases; junction bases left unmatched: 6. The CDR3 spans 16 residues, from the cysteine through the phenylalanine. Only the CDR3 DNA is retained, 48 bases long and in frame from the first base. CDR1 and CDR2, looked up from the germline V gene, are SGHRS and YFSETQ. This clone turned up a few times. Its antigen specificity is not known. Base qualities are not at hand, and no much larger clone is one base apart. What was sequenced was PBMCs. This chain is built from TRBV5-1 and TRBJ2-5; 14 nucleotides in the junction match TRBD2. The origin of this receptor is a young woman in good health and CMV-seronegative. CDR3 sequence: CASSGGGLAGVETQYF. The DNA reads as follows: TGCGCCAGCAGCGGGGGGGGACTAGCGGGAGTAGAGACCCAGTACTTC.